The rows below give T cell receptor beta chains drawn from one sample of a study of identical twins. TCRdb reprocessed the 5' RACE reads with MiXCR, giving one entry per CDR3 protein. The sample lists some 900,000 distinct CDR3 sequences; roughly 12% were seen once. The same sample was also studied in work on yellow fever vaccine responses in identical twins.

The source material was PBMCs. The receptors stem from a woman aged 18 to 35 in good health. Both conserved end residues are part of each CDR3. A D gene is named only where the DNA matches it firmly. Size values are once, few and many counts, or a class for expanded clones, and some rows have none.

j_call,clone_size,v_call,d_call,cdr3_nt,cdr3_aa
TRBJ1-2,NA,TRBV15,NA,TGTGCCACCAGCCCGGGACGGCACTATGGCTACACCTTC,CATSPGRHYGYTF
TRBJ2-6,few,TRBV12-3/TRBV12-4,NA,TGTGCCAGCAGTTTGATTGGGGCTGGGGCCAACGTCCTGACTTTC,CASSLIGAGANVLTF
TRBJ2-6,NA,TRBV6-1,NA,TGTGCGTTCGGCCCCTCTGGGGCCAACGTCCTGACTTTC,CAFGPSGANVLTF
TRBJ2-7,few,TRBV7-9,NA,TGTGCCAGCAGCCCCCGGGACCACTCCTACGAGCAGTACTTC,CASSPRDHSYEQYF
TRBJ2-2,few,TRBV20-1,NA,TGCAGTGCACCGAACACCGGGGAGCTGTTTTTT,CSAPNTGELFF
TRBJ1-2,NA,TRBV28,NA,TGTGCCAGCAGTTCATTGCGCTTTTATGGCTACACCTTC,CASSSLRFYGYTF
TRBJ2-1,few,TRBV5-1,NA,TGCGCCAGCAGCGCCGACAGACTATACTACAATGAGCAGTTCTTC,CASSADRLYYNEQFF
TRBJ2-5,NA,TRBV28,NA,TGTGCCAGCAGTTTATATCTACCCGTGGGCAAGACCCAGTACTTC,CASSLYLPVGKTQYF
TRBJ1-1,few,TRBV20-1,NA,TGCAGTGCTATAAGGACCACTGAAGCTTTCTTT,CSAIRTTEAFF
TRBJ2-1,NA,TRBV15,NA,TGTGCCACCAGCAGAGATAGGTTAGAGAATGAGCAGTTCTTC,CATSRDRLENEQFF
TRBJ2-5,few,TRBV20-1,NA,TGCAGTGCTAGGACAGGGAGGGTCGAGACCCAGTACTTC,CSARTGRVETQYF
TRBJ2-1,once,TRBV5-1,TRBD2,TGCGCCAGCAGCTTGGTCGCGGGAGGGACGAATGTGCAGTTCTTC,CASSLVAGGTNVQFF
TRBJ2-2,few,TRBV7-9,TRBD1,TGTGCCAACGACAGGGGGCCCGGGGAGCTGTTTTTT,CANDRGPGELFF
TRBJ1-5,many,TRBV5-1,NA,TGCGCCAGCAGCTTGGACAGTTTTAATCAGCCCCAGCATTTT,CASSLDSFNQPQHF